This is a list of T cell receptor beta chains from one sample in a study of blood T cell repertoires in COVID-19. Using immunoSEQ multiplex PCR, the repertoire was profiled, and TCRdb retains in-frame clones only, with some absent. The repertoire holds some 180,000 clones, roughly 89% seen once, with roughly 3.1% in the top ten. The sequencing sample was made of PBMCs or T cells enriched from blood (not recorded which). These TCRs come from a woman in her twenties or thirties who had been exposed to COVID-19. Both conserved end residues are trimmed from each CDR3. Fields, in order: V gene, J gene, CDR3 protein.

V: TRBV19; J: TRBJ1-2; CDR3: ASSIERSYGYT
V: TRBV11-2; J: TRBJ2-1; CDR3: ASSLTSGGVYNEQF
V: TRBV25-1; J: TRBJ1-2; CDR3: ASSEFFVPAGGYT
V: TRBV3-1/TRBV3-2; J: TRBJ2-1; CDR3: ASSGLGSYNEQF
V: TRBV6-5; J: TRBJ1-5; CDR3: ASRGNRDRQPQH
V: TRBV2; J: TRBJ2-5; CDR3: ASSEWGLGETQY
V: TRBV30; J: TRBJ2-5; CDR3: AWSVVLAGETQY
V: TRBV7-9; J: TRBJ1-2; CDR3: ASSPPGHFSRFLNYGYT
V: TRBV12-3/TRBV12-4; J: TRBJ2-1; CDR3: ATDRADEQF
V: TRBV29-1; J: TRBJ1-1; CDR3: SGLTGGTKAF
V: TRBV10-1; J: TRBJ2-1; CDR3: ASSESTGPEF
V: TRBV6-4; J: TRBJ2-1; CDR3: ASSTGGEGNEQF
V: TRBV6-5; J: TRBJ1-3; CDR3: ATLSGNTIY
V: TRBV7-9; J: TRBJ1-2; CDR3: ASSSTLGYT
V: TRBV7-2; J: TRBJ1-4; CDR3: ASSTRVGTNEKLF
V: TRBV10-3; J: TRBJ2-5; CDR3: AISGLAGVGETQY
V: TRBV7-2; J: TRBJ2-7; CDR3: ASSLDGTGSHEQY
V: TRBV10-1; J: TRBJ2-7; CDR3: ASSGPGLFGYEQY
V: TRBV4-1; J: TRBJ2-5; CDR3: ASSQAKSGQGEETQY